These 30 T cell receptor beta chains were sequenced from one sample in a study of shared clonotypes between healthy human individuals. Sequencing was performed with immunoSEQ multiplex PCR; in TCRdb, only in-frame clones are kept and a portion is missing. The table lists about 580,000 clones, 98% of them singletons, with approximately 0.3% in the top ten. As defined, naive CD8 cells were CD45RO-negative and positively selected for CCR7, with terminally differentiated effector memory CD45RA+ cells excluded. The specimen was naive CD8+ T cells sorted from blood. These TCRs come from a man aged 25-45 years in good health.

The J gene is TRBJ2-7, the V gene TRBV29-1; 8 positions agree with TRBD1. CDR1 SQVTM and CDR2 ANQGSEA come from the germline V gene. The CDR3 is made up of 14 amino acids. V shed 6 bases and J 2 bases; nucleotides not matched to a gene: 9. The CDR3 DNA sequence: TGCAGCGTCCTACCGGGACAGGACCCCTACGAGCAGTACTTC. Translated: CSVLPGQDPYEQYF.

The chain couples TRBV2 to TRBJ2-2; maybe TRBD1 (5 bases). This CDR3 comprises 16 residues. The germline CDR1 and CDR2 sequences are SNHLY and FYNNEI. Trimming took off 7 bases at V and 3 bases at J, with 18 bases between the two ends. CDR3 sequence: CASTSTLDRYTGELFF. The CDR3 DNA follows: TGTGCCAGCACCTCGACCCTTGACAGATACACCGGGGAGCTGTTTTTT.

The chain employs TRBV5-6 and TRBJ2-7; 9 nucleotides line up with TRBD2. Germline values: CDR1 SGHDT, CDR2 YYEEEE. The trim removed 2 bases at V and 7 bases at J, leaving 10 bases unmatched. The CDR3 contains 15 residues. CDR3 loop: CASSFSLAGFGEQYF. CDR3 sequence (DNA): TGTGCCAGCAGCTTTTCTCTAGCGGGATTCGGGGAGCAGTACTTC.

The chain couples TRBV29-1 to TRBJ2-1, with D tentatively TRBD2 (6 bases). V was clipped by 3 bases and J by 5 bases, with 11 bases between them. This CDR3 comprises 13 residues. Germline V gene lookup returns CDR1 SQVTM and CDR2 ANQGSEA. The CDR3 DNA sequence: TGCAGCGTTGATCCGGGGGAGGACAATGAGCAGTTCTTC. This translates into CSVDPGEDNEQFF.

The chain uses TRBV7-8 and TRBJ1-1; TRBD1 might be the D (5 bases). The CDR3 spans 15 residues. CDR1 and CDR2 (germline): SGHVS, FQNEAQ. V lost 3 bases and J lost 0, with 11 bases in between. CDR3 sequence: CASSFMQGMNTEAFF. CDR3 in DNA: TGTGCCAGCAGCTTTATGCAGGGCATGAACACTGAAGCTTTCTTT.

The V call is TRBV18, the J call TRBJ1-2; the D is unclear. Germline-derived CDR1 and CDR2 are KGHSH and LQKENI. There are 17 residues in the CDR3. Trimming shortened V by 3 bases and J by 0 bases, and 17 bases separated the two germline ends. The CDR3 bases are TGTGCCAGCTCACCGAGCGGTCAACCTCGGACTAACTATGGCTACACCTTC. It codes for CASSPSGQPRTNYGYTF.

The chain joins TRBV10-1 to TRBJ2-1, with TRBD2 matching 9 bases. The CDR3 contains 14 residues. J lost 5 bases, V lost 10 bases, and 9 bases had no gene match. CDR1 and CDR2 (germline): WNHNN, SYGVQD (reference sequence). The CDR3 reads CATAGGSLDNEQFF. The CDR3 nucleotides read TGCGCCACTGCGGGAGGGTCCTTAGACAATGAGCAGTTCTTC.

The J gene is TRBJ1-1, the V gene TRBV5-1, with D uncertain. V was shortened by 4 bases and J by 5 bases, with 9 bases between the two germline ends. CDR3 size: 12 residues. Germline V gene data show CDR1 as SGHRS and CDR2 as YFSETQ. CDR3 protein: CASSEEETEAFF. The CDR3 coding sequence is TGCGCCAGCAGCGAGGAGGAAACTGAAGCTTTCTTT.

The rearrangement links TRBV27 to TRBJ1-5, with no clear D. The CDR3 loop spans 12 amino acids. The germline CDR1 and CDR2 sequences are MNHEY and SMNVEV (reference sequence). Between the trimmed V and J ends, which lost 8 bases and 5 bases, there was a span of 10 bases. CDR3: CASWTEDQPQHF. In DNA form, the CDR3 reads TGTGCCAGCTGGACGGAGGATCAGCCCCAGCATTTT.

This chain connects TRBV29-1 to TRBJ2-1; D perhaps matches TRBD2 (6 bases). The CDR3 is made up of 12 amino acids. V lost 7 bases and J 6 bases, leaving 13 bases between the germline ends. Germline V gives CDR1 SQVTM, CDR2 ANQGSEA. The CDR3 nucleotides are TGCAGCGGGTACTGGACTACCAATGAGCAGTTCTTC. This codes for CSGYWTTNEQFF.

The chain carries TRBV7-2 and TRBJ2-3; perhaps D is TRBD1 or TRBD2 (7 bases each). Deletions cut 6 bases from V and 2 bases from J, with 18 bases between. Germline assignment: CDR1 SGHTA and CDR2 FQGNSA. There are 16 residues in the CDR3. The CDR3 sequence: CASSHLQGGVTDTQYF. DNA of the CDR3: TGTGCCAGCAGTCATCTCCAGGGGGGGGTCACAGATACGCAGTATTTT.

The V call is TRBV7-8, the J call TRBJ2-5; the D is unclear. The CDR3 extends over 12 amino acids. Trimming shortened V by 1 base and J by 5 bases, and 5 bases separated the two germline ends. Germline CDR1 and CDR2: SGHVS and FQNEAQ. This chain's CDR3 is CASSLGVETQYF. CDR3 nucleotides: TGTGCCAGCAGCTTAGGGGTTGAGACCCAGTACTTC. Drawing the rest from reference TRBV7-8 and TRBJ2-5, the complete variable domain is GAGVSQSPRYKVAKRGQDVALRCDPISGHVSLFWYQQALGQGPEFLTYFQNEAQLDKSGLPSDRFFAERPEGSVSTLKIQRTQQEDSAVYLCASSLGVETQYFGPGTRLLVL.

The chain is built from TRBV7-9 and TRBJ2-1, with 7 bases aligning to TRBD2. Germline trimming cut 5 bases from V and 2 bases from J; bases unmatched to any gene: 6. The germline CDR1 and CDR2 sequences are SEHNR and FQNEAQ (reference sequence). The CDR3 length is 15 residues. The CDR3 is CASSSITSAYNEQFF. CDR3 bases: TGTGCCAGCAGCAGTATTACTAGCGCCTACAATGAGCAGTTCTTC.

The chain is built from TRBV4-1 and TRBJ2-7; D perhaps matches TRBD2 (6 bases). Germline CDR1 is MGHRA and CDR2 is YSYEKL. Trimming left V 1 base short and J 4 bases short, with 14 bases between. The CDR3 loop spans 15 amino acids. CDR3 bases: TGCGCCAGCAGCCAAGTCACCGGGGGAGGATACGAGCAGTACTTC. It specifies CASSQVTGGGYEQYF.

This chain uses TRBV7-9 with TRBJ2-1; possibly TRBD1 for D (5 bases). The CDR3 has 13 residues. Germline V lookup: CDR1 SEHNR, CDR2 FQNEAQ (reference sequence). Trimming took off 5 bases at V and 6 bases at J, with 11 bases between the two ends. This CDR3 is CASSQGLLNEQFF. The CDR3 DNA is TGTGCCAGCAGCCAGGGCCTCCTCAATGAGCAGTTCTTC.

This clone was counted a few times. This sequence joins TRBV7-9 and TRBJ2-7, with 10 bases identical to TRBD2. The CDR3 loop spans 16 amino acids. Unmatched junction bases numbered 11, after V lost 5 bases and J lost 4 bases. Germline V gives CDR1 SEHNR, CDR2 FQNEAQ (reference sequence). As DNA, the CDR3 is TGTGCCAGCAGCCCAGGTAGCCTAGCGGGAGCGTACGAGCAGTACTTC. This sequence encodes CASSPGSLAGAYEQYF.

This clone was recorded once. V usage is TRBV28 and J usage is TRBJ2-1, with TRBD1 identical over 7 bases. Germline V gene sequence: CDR1 MDHEN, CDR2 SYDVKM. Trimming took 4 bases from V and 4 from J; bases not matched to a gene: 4. The CDR3 consists of 14 residues. The CDR3 region has the DNA TGTGCCAGCAGTTCGGGACAGCAATACAATGAGCAGTTCTTC. It encodes CASSSGQQYNEQFF.

V and J are TRBV7-9 and TRBJ2-5; D gene uncertain. The CDR3 totals 12 residues. The germline gives CDR1 SEHNR, CDR2 FQNEAQ (reference sequence). V lost 4 bases to trimming and J lost 5 bases, with 8 bases between them. CDR3: CASSYGPETQYF. As DNA, the CDR3 is TGTGCCAGCAGCTACGGGCCGGAGACCCAGTACTTC.

The gene calls are TRBV9 and TRBJ1-2; 7 nucleotides align to TRBD1. This CDR3 is built from 15 residues. V lost 1 base, J lost 4 bases, and 7 bases stayed unmatched. The germline CDR1 and CDR2 sequences are SGDLS and YYNGEE. The DNA of the CDR3 is TGTGCCAGCAGCGTAACAGGGGCGAAGACCTATGGCTACACCTTC. It yields the protein CASSVTGAKTYGYTF.

The chain combines TRBV7-8 with TRBJ2-3; TRBD1 matches at 8 bases. This CDR3 is built from 17 residues. Germline V CDR1 and CDR2: SGHVS, FQNEAQ. V gave up 6 bases and J gave up 2 bases; unmatched junction bases: 13. The CDR3 nucleotides are TGTGCCAGCAGGAATAAGCCGGGACAGGAGAACACAGATACGCAGTATTTT. Its translation: CASRNKPGQENTDTQYF. The whole variable domain, remainder taken from reference TRBV7-8 and TRBJ2-3, is GAGVSQSPRYKVAKRGQDVALRCDPISGHVSLFWYQQALGQGPEFLTYFQNEAQLDKSGLPSDRFFAERPEGSVSTLKIQRTQQEDSAVYLCASRNKPGQENTDTQYFGPGTRLTVL.

The chain links TRBV6-6 to TRBJ1-1; TRBD1 matches at 9 bases. J lost 7 bases, V lost 2 bases, and 5 bases had no gene match. This CDR3 spans 14 amino acids. Per germline, CDR1 MNHNY and CDR2 SVGAGI (reference sequence). For the CDR3, the DNA is TGTGCCAGCAGTTACGGGACAGGGATTGATGAAGCTTTCTTT. It translates to CASSYGTGIDEAFF.

The chain joins TRBV9 to TRBJ1-3; 8 nucleotides align to TRBD1. The trim removed 0 bases at V and 2 bases at J, leaving 1 base unmatched. Germline V gene data show CDR1 as SGDLS and CDR2 as YYNGEE. The CDR3 has 15 amino acids. CDR3 residues: CASSVGTGPGNTIYF. DNA for the CDR3: TGTGCCAGCAGCGTAGGGACAGGGCCTGGAAACACCATATATTTT.

This chain connects TRBV2 to TRBJ2-7, with D perhaps matching TRBD2 (5 bases). Germline V gene lookup returns CDR1 SNHLY and CDR2 FYNNEI. The CDR3 contains 11 residues. The germline V and J ends were trimmed by 8 bases and 4 bases, with 9 bases remaining between them. The CDR3 bases are TGTGCCAGCGAGGGAGAATACGAGCAGTACTTC. Encoded protein: CASEGEYEQYF.

This clone showed up just once. This chain uses TRBV5-1 with TRBJ2-3; TRBD1 or TRBD2 may be the D gene (6 bases each). Germline CDR1 SGHRS, CDR2 YFSETQ. This CDR3 comprises 15 residues. V was cut by 4 bases and J by 0 bases, with 12 bases left in between. The CDR3 DNA follows: TGCGCCAGCAGCGAAAGGGGGGTTAGCACAGATACGCAGTATTTT. As protein: CASSERGVSTDTQYF.

V usage is TRBV19 and J usage is TRBJ1-5; 9 positions match TRBD1. CDR1 and CDR2 from the germline V gene are LNHDA and SQIVND (reference sequence). This CDR3 is built from 16 residues. J was trimmed by 2 bases and V by 1 base; bases with no gene match: 3. Here the CDR3 DNA reads TGTGCCAGTAGTATAGCTTGGACAGGGGGCAATCAGCCCCAGCATTTT. It is translated as CASSIAWTGGNQPQHF.

This rearrangement joins TRBV29-1 to TRBJ1-2, with D possibly matching TRBD1 (5 bases). In germline, CDR1 is SQVTM, CDR2 ANQGSEA. V dropped 7 bases and J dropped 3 bases, with 12 bases sitting between them. The CDR3 consists of 12 residues. CDR3: CSAGPRDYGYTF. CDR3 sequence (DNA): TGCAGCGCGGGGCCCCGAGACTATGGCTACACCTTC. Using reference TRBV29-1 and TRBJ1-2 for the parts outside the CDR3, the full variable domain is SAVISQKPSRDICQRGTSLTIQCQVDSQVTMMFWYRQQPGQSLTLIATANQGSEATYESGFVIDKFPISRPNLTFSTLTVSNMSPEDSSIYLCSAGPRDYGYTFGSGTRLTVV.

This chain joins TRBV11-2 and TRBJ2-7; 10 bases map to TRBD2. The CDR3 contains 16 residues. The V and J ends lost 3 bases and 3 bases, in that order; junction bases with no gene match: 8. Germline V gene lookup returns CDR1 SGHAT and CDR2 FQNNGV. CDR3 coding DNA: TGTGCCAGCAGCTTTCGACTAGCGGGTACGGGCTACGAGCAGTACTTC. Amino acids: CASSFRLAGTGYEQYF.

There are a few counts of this clone. This rearrangement joins TRBV7-2 to TRBJ2-7; 10 nucleotides align to TRBD2. After removal of 5 bases from V and 3 bases from J, the junction contained 7 bases not matched to a gene. CDR3 length: 15 amino acids. CDR1 and CDR2 (germline): SGHTA, FQGNSA. CDR3 sequence reads: CASSQELAGNYEQYF. The CDR3 bases are TGTGCCAGCAGCCAAGAACTAGCGGGGAACTACGAGCAGTACTTC.

Concerning this clone itself: The junction departs from the called germline gene at one end, perhaps through a read error. This chain uses TRBV2 with TRBJ2-3; 10 bases match TRBD2. The CDR3 is made up of 15 amino acids. CDR1 is SNHLY and CDR2 is FYNNEI in the germline V gene. In DNA form, the CDR3 reads TGTGCCAGCAGGGAAGGACTAGCGGGCACAGATACGCAGTATTTT. Protein sequence: CASREGLAGTDTQYF. The complete variable domain, with remaining parts taken from reference TRBV2 and TRBJ2-3, reads EPEVTQTPSHQVTQMGQEVILRCVPISNHLYFYWYRQILGQKVEFLVSFYNNEISEKSEIFDDQFSVERPDGSNFTLKIRSTKLEDSAMYFCASREGLAGTDTQYFGPGTRLTVL.

V usage is TRBV6-5 and J usage is TRBJ1-5, with D unresolved. CDR1 is MNHEY and CDR2 is SVGAGI in the germline V gene. CDR3 size: 15 residues. Trimming removed 6 bases from V and 0 bases from J, with 12 bases in between. The CDR3 DNA reads as TGTGCCAGCAGAAAAGAGAAATATAGCAATCAGCCCCAGCATTTT. Translated: CASRKEKYSNQPQHF.